Listed here are 24 T cell receptor beta chains from one sample, sequenced in a study of Ad26.COV2.S vaccination and SARS-CoV-2 variants. Some clones are missing from TCRdb's copy, which holds only in-frame ones; the method was immunoSEQ multiplex PCR. The sample records around 300,000 clones, around 89% being singletons. The sample's treatment: around 19 received Ad26.COV2.S at low or high dose, single or two shots; about 5 received placebo; per-sample allocation not given. Samples were taken on day 63 after the first vaccine or placebo injection. This sample comprised peripheral blood, obtained in a trial of Ad26.COV2.S vaccine versus placebo. The source is a person aged 18 to 59 who received the Ad26.COV2.S COVID-19 vaccine or a placebo.

CDR3 DNA sequence: TGTGCCAGCAGCTTAGAGGGGAGCTCTGGAAACACCATATATTTT. Its translation: CASSLEGSSGNTIYF. The J gene is TRBJ1-3, the V gene TRBV7-2; TRBD1 might be the D (5 bases). Looked up from germline, CDR1 is SGHTA and CDR2 is FQGNSA. Trimming pared 1 base from V and 0 bases from J, leaving 7 bases between. There are 15 residues in the CDR3.

The chain links TRBV6-1 to TRBJ2-5, with D possibly matching TRBD1 (5 bases). The CDR3 contains 15 residues. Between the trimmed V and J ends, which lost 1 base and 2 bases, there was a span of 11 bases. Germline V gives CDR1 MNHNS, CDR2 SASEGT. The CDR3 loop reads CASSEVGHPQETQYF. CDR3 sequence (DNA): TGTGCCAGCAGTGAAGTCGGACACCCGCAAGAGACCCAGTACTTC.

This sequence joins TRBV29-1 and TRBJ2-1; TRBD2 aligns across 7 bases. Germline V gene data show CDR1 as SQVTM and CDR2 as ANQGSEA. CDR3 length: 14 amino acids. V gave up 6 bases and J gave up 2 bases; unmatched junction bases: 7. CDR3 loop: CSVDTLAAYNEQFF. DNA of the CDR3: TGCAGCGTCGATACTCTAGCGGCCTACAATGAGCAGTTCTTC.

The chain has TRBV7-2 and TRBJ1-3; D is unresolved. Germline CDR1 and CDR2: SGHTA and FQGNSA. This CDR3 is 12 amino acids long. The V end lost 3 bases, the J end lost 9 bases, and 9 bases lay between the germline ends. The CDR3 protein is CASSLDRGTIYF. In DNA, the CDR3 is TGTGCCAGCAGCTTGGATAGAGGCACCATATATTTT. The complete variable domain, with remaining parts taken from reference TRBV7-2 and TRBJ1-3, reads GAGVSQSPSNKVTEKGKDVELRCDPISGHTALYWYRQSLGQGLEFLIYFQGNSAPDKSGLPSDRFSAERTGGSVSTLTIQRTQQEDSAVYLCASSLDRGTIYFGEGSWLTVV.

The genes are TRBV7-8 and TRBJ1-5; D uncertain. In germline, CDR1 is SGHVS, CDR2 FQNEAQ. The ends were cut back, 0 bases at V and 7 bases at J, with 10 bases in the middle. The length of the CDR3 is 14 residues. The CDR3 loop reads CASSLAGRGQPQHF. The DNA for the CDR3 is TGTGCCAGCAGCTTAGCCGGGCGGGGACAGCCCCAGCATTTT.

This clone was counted a single time. The chain uses TRBV7-9 and TRBJ2-2; 7 positions match TRBD2. The J segment lost 5 bases and the V segment lost 5 bases, leaving 8 bases of the junction unmatched. The CDR3 extends over 15 amino acids. In germline, CDR1 is SEHNR, CDR2 FQNEAQ (reference sequence). The CDR3 reads CASSPRGGRTGELFF. CDR3 nucleotide sequence: TGTGCCAGCAGCCCCCGCGGCGGGAGAACCGGGGAGCTGTTTTTT. Supplemented by reference TRBV7-9 and TRBJ2-2, the full variable domain reads DTGVSQNPRHKITKRGQNVTFRCDPISEHNRLYWYRQTLGQGPEFLTYFQNEAQLEKSRLLSDRFSAERPKGSFSTLEIQRTEQGDSAMYLCASSPRGGRTGELFFGEGSRLTVL.

The chain employs TRBV5-1 and TRBJ2-1; tentative D call: TRBD1 (6 bases). The germline V and J ends were trimmed by 0 bases and 6 bases, with 10 bases remaining between them. Germline V CDR1 and CDR2: SGHRS, YFSETQ. This CDR3 spans 14 amino acids. The CDR3 region is CASSLVGTSNEQFF. In nucleotides, the CDR3 is TGCGCCAGCAGCTTGGTGGGGACATCCAATGAGCAGTTCTTC.

This clone was seen only once. The chain recombines TRBV6-5 with TRBJ2-7; 10 nucleotides agree with TRBD2. CDR1 and CDR2 from the germline V gene are MNHEY and SVGAGI. This CDR3 region has 15 residues. V lost 10 bases, J lost 0 bases, and 9 bases stayed unmatched. The CDR3 loop reads CATCRSGGASYEQYF. CDR3 DNA: TGTGCCACATGCCGCAGCGGGGGGGCCTCCTACGAGCAGTACTTC.

The chain links TRBV30 to TRBJ1-1, with D perhaps matching TRBD1 (6 bases). V gave up 2 bases and J gave up 3 bases, with 25 bases separating them. CDR1 and CDR2 (germline): GTSNPN, SVGIG (reference sequence). The CDR3 runs 18 residues. The chain's CDR3 is CAWSLARDKGNEDTEAFF. The CDR3 DNA is TGTGCCTGGAGTCTGGCCCGGGACAAGGGGAATGAGGACACTGAAGCTTTCTTT.

The chain has TRBV3-1 (or the pseudogene TRBV3-2) and TRBJ1-4; D is uncertain. Germline lookup yields CDR1 LGHDT and CDR2 YNNKEL (reference sequence). Trimming removed 1 base from V and 4 bases from J, with 7 bases in between. The CDR3 loop spans 14 amino acids. DNA of the CDR3: TGTGCCAGCAGCCAAGGTTTGAATAATGAAAAACTGTTTTTT. Its translation: CASSQGLNNEKLFF.

This clone appeared a single time. The genes are TRBV18 and TRBJ1-1; weak D call: TRBD1 (5 bases). CDR3 size: 16 residues. V lost 6 bases and J 4 bases, leaving 21 bases between the germline ends. CDR1 is KGHSH and CDR2 is LQKENI in the germline V gene. CDR3 region: CASSFLEGQKGTEAFF. The CDR3 region has the DNA TGTGCCAGCTCGTTTTTAGAGGGGCAGAAGGGCACTGAAGCTTTCTTT.

This chain joins TRBV25-1 and TRBJ1-1, with D possibly TRBD1 on 5 matching bases. Trimming left V 4 bases short and J 0 bases short, with 12 bases between. CDR1 MGHDK and CDR2 SYGVNS come from the germline V gene. The CDR3 contains 15 residues. The CDR3 reads CASSGWDGMNTEAFF. CDR3 sequence (DNA): TGTGCCAGCAGTGGGTGGGACGGCATGAACACTGAAGCTTTCTTT.

There are a few counts of this clone. The chain is built from TRBV5-4 and TRBJ1-6, with 7 nucleotides matching TRBD1. Trimming removed 4 bases from V and 4 bases from J; junction bases left unmatched: 2. The CDR3 length is 14 residues. Germline CDR1 SGHNT, CDR2 YYREEE (reference sequence). The CDR3 loop is CASSQDRYNSPLHF. The DNA for the CDR3 is TGTGCCAGCAGCCAGGACAGGTATAATTCACCCCTCCACTTT.

This chain links TRBV28 with TRBJ2-7, with 10 bases matching TRBD2. The CDR3 is 15 amino acids. Unmatched junction bases numbered 8, after V lost 6 bases and J lost 3 bases. Germline CDR1 MDHEN, CDR2 SYDVKM. This CDR3 reads CASSTRSGRIYEQYF. The CDR3 DNA reads TGTGCCAGCAGCACCCGTAGCGGGAGGATCTACGAGCAGTACTTC.

The chain has TRBV3-1 (or the pseudogene TRBV3-2) and TRBJ1-6; 9 bases are shared with TRBD1. Germline trimming cut 3 bases from V and 8 bases from J; bases unmatched to any gene: 2. Germline V gene sequence: CDR1 LGHDT, CDR2 YNNKEL (reference sequence). The CDR3 totals 14 residues. In nucleotides, the CDR3 is TGTGCCAGCAGCCAGACAGGGGGGTATTCACCCCTCCACTTT. Amino acid sequence: CASSQTGGYSPLHF.

This CDR3 reads CASSLGEVTEAFF. The DNA of the CDR3 is TGTGCCAGCAGCTTAGGGGAGGTGACTGAAGCTTTCTTT. This rearrangement joins TRBV7-6 to TRBJ1-1; D remains unclear. The germline CDR1 and CDR2 sequences are SGHVS and FNYEAQ. The ends were cut back, 1 base at V and 5 bases at J, with 8 bases in the middle. The length of the CDR3 is 13 residues. Using reference TRBV7-6 and TRBJ1-1 for the parts outside the CDR3, the full variable domain is GAGVSQSPRYKVTKRGQDVALRCDPISGHVSLYWYRQALGQGPEFLTYFNYEAQQDKSGLPNDRFSAERPEGSISTLTIQRTEQRDSAMYRCASSLGEVTEAFFGQGTRLTVV.

The chain has TRBV19 and TRBJ1-5; TRBD1 might be the D (6 bases). CDR1 is LNHDA and CDR2 is SQIVND in the germline V gene (reference sequence). V dropped 4 bases and J dropped 2 bases, with 9 bases sitting between them. The CDR3 covers 14 residues. The CDR3 nucleotides read TGTGCCAGTAGTACACAGGGACGCAATCAGCCCCAGCATTTT. This gives the protein CASSTQGRNQPQHF.

The genes are TRBV4-1 and TRBJ1-1; D gene uncertain. V gave up 0 bases and J gave up 1 base, with 6 bases separating them. Per the germline V gene, CDR1 is MGHRA and CDR2 is YSYEKL. The CDR3 sequence is 14 residues long. CDR3 DNA: TGCGCCAGCAGCCAAGATTCGGGGAACACTGAAGCTTTCTTT. This codes for CASSQDSGNTEAFF.

The genes are TRBV11-3 and TRBJ2-5, with D maybe TRBD1 (6 bases). Germline values: CDR1 SGHNT, CDR2 YENEEA. V lost 5 bases and J 2 bases, leaving 15 bases between the germline ends. The CDR3 contains 15 residues. The CDR3 is CASSQGTEFQETQYF. For the CDR3, the DNA is TGTGCCAGCAGCCAGGGGACCGAGTTTCAAGAGACCCAGTACTTC.

A word on this clone: The same CDR3 is also encoded by other DNA sequences in this sample. The chain couples TRBV19 to TRBJ2-5; D possibly corresponds to TRBD1 (6 bases). The V gene lost 1 base and the J gene lost 2 bases, with 8 bases spanning the gap. The CDR3 extends over 14 amino acids. The germline V gene has CDR1 LNHDA and CDR2 SQIVND (reference sequence). In DNA, the CDR3 is TGTGCCAGTAGTATAGTAGGACAGCAAGAGACCCAGTACTTC. This gives the protein CASSIVGQQETQYF.

This clone was seen only a few times. This chain joins TRBV5-1 and TRBJ1-4, with D hard to call. This CDR3 region has 16 residues. Per germline, CDR1 SGHRS and CDR2 YFSETQ. The V gene lost 0 bases and the J gene lost 7 bases, with 16 bases spanning the gap. The CDR3 DNA sequence: TGCGCCAGCAGCTTGGTTTCGGGCGGCGGAGGTGAAAAACTGTTTTTT. This encodes CASSLVSGGGGEKLFF.

The chain links TRBV4-2 to TRBJ2-7; a possible D gene is TRBD2 (5 bases). The CDR3 has 15 amino acids. Trimming took 0 bases from V and 3 from J, leaving 12 bases between them. The germline V gene encodes CDR1 LGHNA and CDR2 YNFKEQ. The CDR3 reads CASSQDLGRSYEQYF. In DNA, the CDR3 is TGTGCCAGCAGCCAAGATTTAGGGAGAAGCTACGAGCAGTACTTC.

The chain carries TRBV9 and TRBJ2-1; 8 bases match TRBD2. Germline loops: CDR1 SGDLS, CDR2 YYNGEE. The CDR3 runs to 15 residues. V was pared by 0 bases and J by 4 bases, with 3 bases of the junction left unmatched. DNA of the CDR3: TGTGCCAGCAGCGTAGAAGCTAGCGGGTACAATGAGCAGTTCTTC. It is translated as CASSVEASGYNEQFF. The full variable domain, completed using reference TRBV9 and TRBJ2-1, is DSGVTQTPKHLITATGQRVTLRCSPRSGDLSVYWYQQSLDQGLQFLIQYYNGEERAKGNILERFSAQQFPDLHSELNLSSLELGDSALYFCASSVEASGYNEQFFGPGTRLTVL.

The chain is built from TRBV6-5 and TRBJ2-7; D might be TRBD1 (6 bases). V was cut by 5 bases and J by 2 bases, with 13 bases left in between. Germline V gene data show CDR1 as MNHEY and CDR2 as SVGAGI. This CDR3 spans 14 amino acids. CDR3 sequence (DNA): TGTGCCAGCAGTCACAGCAGGGGTCCCTACGAGCAGTACTTC. Its protein is CASSHSRGPYEQYF.